A selection of T cell receptor beta chains follows, all from one sample in a study of cytomegalovirus exposure and HLA in healthy donors. This table comes from immunoSEQ multiplex PCR, and its TCRdb copy is limited to in-frame clones, with some not included. The sample holds 200,000 to 250,000 clones, 80% to 95% seen once. Sequenced input: PBMCs. The receptors here all came from a woman younger than 35 in good health and CMV-seronegative. Each CDR3 is given with its conserved first and last residue. A D gene is named only where the DNA matches it firmly. Clone sizes are given selectively: once, few, many, or a class where the clone is expanded.

j_call: TRBJ1-4
clone_size: .
d_call: .
v_call: TRBV7-9
cdr3_nt: TGTGCCAGCAGCTTAGGCGGAAGCAATGAAAAACTGTTTTTT
cdr3_aa: CASSLGGSNEKLFF

j_call: TRBJ2-3
clone_size: .
d_call: .
v_call: TRBV5-4
cdr3_nt: TGTGCCAGCAGCACTCCTGGGAGGATCACAGATACGCAGTATTTT
cdr3_aa: CASSTPGRITDTQYF

j_call: TRBJ1-2
clone_size: .
d_call: .
v_call: TRBV9
cdr3_nt: TGTGCCAGCAGCGTCAGGGCTTACTATGGCTACACCTTC
cdr3_aa: CASSVRAYYGYTF

j_call: TRBJ2-3
clone_size: .
d_call: .
v_call: TRBV28
cdr3_nt: TGTGCCAGCAGTCTGTTTAGCACAGATACGCAGTATTTT
cdr3_aa: CASSLFSTDTQYF

j_call: TRBJ1-2
clone_size: .
d_call: TRBD1
v_call: TRBV30
cdr3_nt: TGTGCCTGGGGGTGGGACAGTCGTGGCTACACCTTC
cdr3_aa: CAWGWDSRGYTF

j_call: TRBJ2-1
clone_size: .
d_call: .
v_call: TRBV5-4
cdr3_nt: TGTGCCAGCAGCTCAGAGGAGAGCTCCTACAATGAGCAGTTCTTC
cdr3_aa: CASSSEESSYNEQFF

j_call: TRBJ2-2
clone_size: few
d_call: .
v_call: TRBV21-1
cdr3_nt: TGTGCCAGCAGCAGAAGGGACAGGGCCACCGGGGAGCTGTTTTTT
cdr3_aa: CASSRRDRATGELFF

j_call: TRBJ2-7
clone_size: once
d_call: TRBD1
v_call: TRBV28
cdr3_nt: TGTGCCACGAAGGGACAGAATATTTCCGGATCCTACGAGCAGTACTTC
cdr3_aa: CATKGQNISGSYEQYF

j_call: TRBJ2-1
clone_size: .
d_call: TRBD2
v_call: TRBV18
cdr3_nt: TGTGCCAGCTCAAATGCAGAAAGGACTAGCGGGTGGAATGAGCAGTTCTTC
cdr3_aa: CASSNAERTSGWNEQFF

j_call: TRBJ1-2
clone_size: .
d_call: TRBD1
v_call: TRBV6-4
cdr3_nt: TGTGCCAGCAGTGAGACCTGGAGGGGGCATGGCTACACCTTC
cdr3_aa: CASSETWRGHGYTF

j_call: TRBJ1-5
clone_size: .
d_call: .
v_call: TRBV27
cdr3_nt: TGTGCCAGCAGTTTGGACAGAACTAATCAGCCCCAGCATTTT
cdr3_aa: CASSLDRTNQPQHF

j_call: TRBJ2-3
clone_size: .
d_call: .
v_call: TRBV6-4
cdr3_nt: TGTGCCAGCAGTGACTCGGCTCCGGGTGGGAGCACAGATACGCAGTATTTT
cdr3_aa: CASSDSAPGGSTDTQYF

j_call: TRBJ2-7
clone_size: once
d_call: TRBD1
v_call: TRBV7-3
cdr3_nt: TGTGCCAGCAGCTTGACAGGGCACCCAAGCTCCTACGAGCAGTACTTC
cdr3_aa: CASSLTGHPSSYEQYF

j_call: TRBJ1-5
clone_size: .
d_call: .
v_call: TRBV6-1
cdr3_nt: TGTGCCAGCAAACTGGGGCCGGGTCAGCCCCAGCATTTT
cdr3_aa: CASKLGPGQPQHF

j_call: TRBJ1-2
clone_size: few
d_call: TRBD1
v_call: TRBV5-1
cdr3_nt: TGCGCCAGCAGCGCCCAAGGACAGGGCTATGGCTACACCTTC
cdr3_aa: CASSAQGQGYGYTF

j_call: TRBJ2-7
clone_size: once
d_call: .
v_call: TRBV7-9
cdr3_nt: TGTGCCAGCAGCTCCGGACAGTTCAGCTCCTACGAGCAGTACTTC
cdr3_aa: CASSSGQFSSYEQYF

j_call: TRBJ2-3
clone_size: .
d_call: TRBD1
v_call: TRBV28
cdr3_nt: TGTGCCAGCAGCACGACAGGGGATGGGAGCACAGATACGCAGTATTTT
cdr3_aa: CASSTTGDGSTDTQYF

j_call: TRBJ1-1
clone_size: .
d_call: .
v_call: TRBV30
cdr3_nt: TGTGCCTGGTATAGGGGTTTTGAAGCTTTCTTT
cdr3_aa: CAWYRGFEAFF

j_call: TRBJ1-2
clone_size: .
d_call: .
v_call: TRBV6-1
cdr3_nt: TGTGCCAGCAGTGAAGCACGAGTGTATGGCTACACCTTC
cdr3_aa: CASSEARVYGYTF

j_call: TRBJ1-5
clone_size: .
d_call: .
v_call: TRBV15
cdr3_nt: TGTGCCACCAGCAGGGGGGCCCCTCTCCGCAAGAGCAATCAGCCCCAGCATTTT
cdr3_aa: CATSRGAPLRKSNQPQHF

j_call: TRBJ1-4
clone_size: .
d_call: TRBD1
v_call: TRBV7-2
cdr3_nt: TGTGCCAGCAACGAAAGACAGGGACGGAAAAAACTGTTTTTT
cdr3_aa: CASNERQGRKKLFF

j_call: TRBJ2-5
clone_size: .
d_call: .
v_call: TRBV6-5
cdr3_nt: TGTGCCAGCAGTTCCCCTAGGGGCGGCCAAGAGACCCAGTACTTC
cdr3_aa: CASSSPRGGQETQYF

j_call: TRBJ2-7
clone_size: .
d_call: TRBD1
v_call: TRBV2
cdr3_nt: TGTGCCAGCAGGATGACAGGGAACGAGCAGTACTTC
cdr3_aa: CASRMTGNEQYF

j_call: TRBJ2-6
clone_size: once
d_call: TRBD1
v_call: TRBV7-9
cdr3_nt: TGTGCCAGCAGCTCCCGACAGGGGGGGGAGTCTGGGGCCAACGTCCTGACTTTC
cdr3_aa: CASSSRQGGESGANVLTF